The 20 T cell receptor beta chains below were found in one sample sequenced in a study of blood T cell repertoires in COVID-19. Clones were read by immunoSEQ multiplex PCR, and TCRdb kept only the in-frame ones, dropping some. The table lists some 100,000 clones, roughly four fifths of them singletons. Material for sequencing was peripheral blood. These receptors all come from a human donor in a cohort sampled during active COVID-19.

The CDR3 nucleotides read TGTGCCAGCAGCATAAGATCCGGGTCATTCACAGATACGCAGTATTTT. Protein: CASSIRSGSFTDTQYF. The chain carries TRBV7-2 and TRBJ2-3; D call uncertain. Trimming shortened V by 5 bases and J by 2 bases, and 17 bases separated the two germline ends. This CDR3 region has 16 residues. Germline CDR1 and CDR2: SGHTA and FQGNSA.

This clone was counted once. V gene TRBV19 combines with J gene TRBJ2-2; 10 nucleotides align to TRBD2. The CDR3 runs to 17 residues. Trimming at V came to 4 bases and at J to 3 bases, leaving 8 bases not matched to a gene. CDR1 is LNHDA, CDR2 SQIVND, per germline (reference sequence). CDR3 DNA: TGTGCCAGTAGTAATCGAAAGCGGGGGGGGTACACCGGGGAGCTGTTTTTT. It encodes CASSNRKRGGYTGELFF.

This sequence joins TRBV7-9 and TRBJ2-5, with D possibly TRBD1 on 6 matching bases. CDR3 length: 15 residues. The V end lost 1 base, the J end lost 13 bases, and 22 bases lay between the germline ends. Germline assignment: CDR1 SEHNR and CDR2 FQNEAQ (reference sequence). The CDR3 coding sequence is TGTGCCAGCAGCTTAGAGGGGGACATATACGGAACGGCGTACTTC. Residues: CASSLEGDIYGTAYF.

This rearrangement joins TRBV3-1 (or the pseudogene TRBV3-2) to TRBJ2-5, with 14 bases aligning to TRBD2. This CDR3 comprises 15 residues. CDR1 and CDR2 from the germline V gene are LGHDT and YNNKEL (reference sequence). Trimming removed 6 bases from V and 5 bases from J; junction bases left unmatched: 5. CDR3 DNA: TGTGCCAGCAGTCTGACTAGCGGGGGGGATGAGACCCAGTACTTC. Translated: CASSLTSGGDETQYF.

The rearrangement links TRBV19 to TRBJ1-2; D gene uncertain. V was cut by 3 bases and J by 4 bases, with 15 bases left in between. This CDR3 contains 15 residues. The germline V gene encodes CDR1 LNHDA and CDR2 SQIVND (reference sequence). The CDR3: CASSIFYGESYGYTF. CDR3 sequence (DNA): TGTGCCAGTAGTATTTTTTACGGGGAGAGCTATGGCTACACCTTC.

The J gene is TRBJ2-7, the V gene TRBV7-2, with D possibly TRBD2 on 5 matching bases. This CDR3 region has 13 residues. V was shortened by 1 base and J by 3 bases, with 7 bases between the two germline ends. Germline V gene lookup returns CDR1 SGHTA and CDR2 FQGNSA. The chain's CDR3 is CASSLEGVYEQYF. CDR3 DNA: TGTGCCAGCAGCTTAGAGGGAGTCTACGAGCAGTACTTC.

The chain combines TRBV27 with TRBJ2-3; maybe TRBD1 (6 bases). The CDR3 is 14 amino acids. Germline V gene sequence: CDR1 MNHEY, CDR2 SMNVEV (reference sequence). Deletions cut 3 bases from V and 0 bases from J, with 7 bases between. CDR3 in amino acids: CASSLGASTDTQYF. The DNA for the CDR3 is TGTGCCAGCAGTTTGGGGGCTAGCACAGATACGCAGTATTTT.

This chain joins TRBV6-4 and TRBJ2-3; TRBD2 matches 7 bases. Germline-derived CDR1 and CDR2 are MRHNA and SNTAGT. Trimming took 4 bases from V and 6 from J; bases not matched to a gene: 10. The length of the CDR3 is 15 residues. The CDR3 region has the DNA TGTGCCAGCAGTGCGGCTAGCGGACGATTGGATACGCAGTATTTT. It encodes CASSAASGRLDTQYF.

The chain employs TRBV5-1 and TRBJ2-5; 9 positions match TRBD2. This CDR3 spans 15 amino acids. The V segment lost 4 bases and the J segment 5 bases; nucleotides outside the gene matches: 9. Germline CDR1 is SGHRS and CDR2 is YFSETQ. The CDR3 is CASSPSGVSSETQYF. In DNA, the CDR3 is TGCGCCAGCAGCCCTAGCGGGGTATCTTCTGAGACCCAGTACTTC.

The chain is built from TRBV30 and TRBJ2-4; 9 bases map to TRBD2. In germline, CDR1 is GTSNPN, CDR2 SVGIG (reference sequence). Germline trimming cut 0 bases from V and 5 bases from J; bases unmatched to any gene: 8. The CDR3 contains 16 residues. This CDR3 reads CAWSVIGLALENIQYF. For the CDR3, the DNA is TGTGCCTGGAGTGTAATCGGACTAGCGCTTGAAAACATTCAGTACTTC.

The rearrangement links TRBV7-8 to TRBJ1-2; TRBD1 matches at 7 bases. The CDR3 spans 13 residues. CDR1 and CDR2 from the germline V gene are SGHVS and FQNEAQ. V shed 5 bases and J 8 bases; nucleotides not matched to a gene: 8. The CDR3 loop reads CASSQDRAGGYTF. CDR3 coding DNA: TGTGCCAGCAGCCAAGACAGGGCGGGAGGCTACACCTTC.

This chain joins TRBV7-2 and TRBJ1-1; 9 bases agree with TRBD1. The germline gives CDR1 SGHTA, CDR2 FQGNSA. V lost 5 bases to trimming and J lost 0 bases; unmatched junction nucleotides: 4. The CDR3 contains 15 residues. The CDR3 loop reads CASSVGQGMNTEAFF. CDR3 nucleotide sequence: TGTGCCAGCAGCGTTGGACAGGGGATGAACACTGAAGCTTTCTTT.

The rearrangement uses TRBV29-1 and TRBJ2-3; D possibly corresponds to TRBD2 (6 bases). The CDR3 runs to 14 residues. Deletions cut 4 bases from V and 6 bases from J, with 17 bases between. Germline lookup yields CDR1 SQVTM and CDR2 ANQGSEA. CDR3 amino acids: CSVVLTSSHDTQYF. The CDR3 DNA sequence: TGCAGCGTTGTCTTAACTAGCTCGCACGATACGCAGTATTTT.

This clone has only a few counts. J is TRBJ2-7 and V is TRBV5-1; D possibly corresponds to TRBD2 (5 bases). The CDR3 is made up of 16 amino acids. The ends were cut back, 1 base at V and 4 bases at J, with 18 bases in the middle. Germline CDR1 is SGHRS and CDR2 is YFSETQ. CDR3: CASSLSPGADLYEQYF. The CDR3 bases are TGCGCCAGCAGCTTGTCCCCCGGAGCGGACCTTTACGAGCAGTACTTC.

The genes are TRBV20-1 and TRBJ2-7; D may be TRBD1 (6 bases). Trimming took off 6 bases at V and 7 bases at J, with 13 bases between the two ends. The germline CDR1 and CDR2 sequences are DFQATT and SNEGSKA (reference sequence). The CDR3 contains 11 residues. CDR3 in amino acids: CSAQQGREQYF. CDR3 coding DNA: TGCAGTGCACAACAGGGTAGAGAGCAGTACTTC.

The V and J genes are TRBV5-6 and TRBJ2-7, with 8 bases aligning to TRBD1. The CDR3 consists of 15 residues. Trimming removed 5 bases from V and 0 bases from J; junction bases left unmatched: 7. The germline V gene has CDR1 SGHDT and CDR2 YYEEEE. DNA for the CDR3: TGTGCCAGCAGGCGCCGGGACAGGAGCTCCTACGAGCAGTACTTC. Translated: CASRRRDRSSYEQYF.

The chain is built from TRBV23-1 and TRBJ1-1, with TRBD1 identical over 9 bases. TRBV23-1 is noted as an ORF with a role that remains uncertain. The CDR3 has 17 residues. J lost 3 bases, V lost 0 bases, and 8 bases had no gene match. CDR3 residues: CASSQSSGTGCDTEAFF. CDR3 sequence (DNA): TGCGCCAGCAGTCAATCGAGTGGGACAGGGTGTGACACTGAAGCTTTCTTT.

The chain is built from TRBV24-1 and TRBJ1-1; 8 bases are a match to TRBD1. Germline CDR1 and CDR2: KGHDR and SFDVKD. V lost 6 bases and J lost 4; bases outside the gene matches: 0. The CDR3 spans 12 residues. The DNA for the CDR3 is TGTGCCACCAGTACAGGGGGCACTGAAGCTTTCTTT. Translation gives CATSTGGTEAFF.

V usage is TRBV7-6 and J usage is TRBJ1-5, with a tentative D call TRBD1 (5 bases). V gave up 5 bases and J gave up 7 bases, with 15 bases separating them. Germline CDR1 reads SGHVS; CDR2 reads FNYEAQ. The CDR3 contains 14 residues. The CDR3 DNA reads as TGTGCCAGCAGCCTGGGGGGTATTTGGCAGCCCCAGCATTTT. Translated: CASSLGGIWQPQHF.

DNA of the CDR3: TGTGCCAGCAGCTCCCCGGGGGGGCGGCACACCGGGGAGCTGTTTTTT. Residues: CASSSPGGRHTGELFF. This rearrangement joins TRBV5-6 to TRBJ2-2; TRBD2 matches 8 bases. Germline-derived CDR1 and CDR2 are SGHDT and YYEEEE. J gave up 3 bases and V 3 bases, and 7 bases lay outside the gene matches. The CDR3 contains 16 residues. The full variable domain, in which reference TRBV5-6 and TRBJ2-2 provide the parts outside the CDR3, is DAGVTQSPTHLIKTRGQQVTLRCSPKSGHDTVSWYQQALGQGPQFIFQYYEEEERQRGNFPDRFSGHQFPNYSSELNVNALLLGDSALYLCASSSPGGRHTGELFFGEGSRLTVL.